This TCR beta chain is from a study of T cell responses to AZD1222 COVID-19 vaccine. Study-wide findings and caveats: Baseline testing showed seropositivity in only six or seven AZD1222 recipients. Nearly half of the spike-specific TCRs reportedly recognize variant regions that carry no mutations.

The method was immunoSEQ multiplex PCR; TCRdb's version includes in-frame clones alone and lacks a portion of them. The table shows fewer than 200,000 clones, with roughly 92% occurring only once. Note on this clone: Its matching antigen is unknown.

The CDR3 length is 12 residues. V was clipped by 6 bases and J by 12 bases, with 17 bases between them. The clonotype originates from an adult in good health. The sample was peripheral blood, taken on day 0 of AZD1222 vaccination. The chain is built from TRBV12-3 or TRBV12-4 and TRBJ1-2; D is undetermined. DNA of the CDR3: TGTGCCAGCAGCCCGTACCGACGGAGCCACACCTTC. Amino acid sequence: CASSPYRRSHTF.